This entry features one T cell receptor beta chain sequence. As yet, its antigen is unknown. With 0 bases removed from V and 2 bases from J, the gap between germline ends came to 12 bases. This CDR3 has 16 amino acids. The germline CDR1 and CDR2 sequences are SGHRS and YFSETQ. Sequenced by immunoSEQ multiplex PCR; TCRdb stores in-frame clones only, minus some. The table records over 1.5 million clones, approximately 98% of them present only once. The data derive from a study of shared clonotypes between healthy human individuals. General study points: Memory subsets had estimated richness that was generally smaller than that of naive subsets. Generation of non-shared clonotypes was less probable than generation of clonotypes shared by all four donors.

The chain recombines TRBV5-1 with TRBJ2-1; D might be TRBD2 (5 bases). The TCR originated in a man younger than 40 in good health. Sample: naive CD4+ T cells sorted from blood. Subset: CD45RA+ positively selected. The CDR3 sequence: CASSLGGARTYNEQFF. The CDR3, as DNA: TGCGCCAGCAGCTTGGGGGGAGCCCGAACCTACAATGAGCAGTTCTTC. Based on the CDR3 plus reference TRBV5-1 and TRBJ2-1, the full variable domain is KAGVTQTPRYLIKTRGQQVTLSCSPISGHRSVSWYQQTPGQGLQFLFEYFSETQRNKGNFPGRFSGRQFSNSRSEMNVSTLELGDSALYLCASSLGGARTYNEQFFGPGTRLTVL.